Listed below are T cell receptor beta chains from one sample, sequenced in a study of blood T cell repertoires in COVID-19. Here immunoSEQ multiplex PCR was the method, and the copy in TCRdb shows in-frame clones only, minus some. This table has under 95,000 clones, 90% to 95% appearing once. Sequences were obtained from peripheral blood. These receptors all stem from a man aged 50-60 years with COVID-19, enrolled during active disease. CDR3s include the opening cysteine and the closing phenylalanine or tryptophan. The D gene is left open where the match is weak. Clone size is not always given. Where it is, it says once, few, many or a class for expanded clones.

CAARTELIQYF	TGTGCCGCAAGGACAGAACTTATTCAGTACTTC	-	few	TRBV6-5	TRBJ2-4
CASGRESEAFF	TGTGCCAGCGGCAGGGAATCTGAAGCTTTCTTT	-	few	TRBV19	TRBJ1-1
CASSVGPGLDTQYF	TGTGCCAGCAGCGTAGGACCAGGGTTAGATACGCAGTATTTT	-	-	TRBV9	TRBJ2-3
CASTPGLAVRYNEQFF	TGTGCCAGTACCCCGGGACTAGCAGTCAGATACAATGAGCAGTTCTTC	TRBD2	-	TRBV19	TRBJ2-1
CATSDHGPDTQYF	TGTGCCACCAGTGATCACGGTCCAGATACGCAGTATTTT	-	-	TRBV24-1	TRBJ2-3
CSVLLVRLTDTQYF	TGCAGCGTCCTATTAGTCAGGCTCACAGATACGCAGTATTTT	-	-	TRBV29-1	TRBJ2-3
CASRPTSGRSSYEQYF	TGTGCCAGCAGACCCACTAGCGGGAGGAGCTCCTACGAGCAGTACTTC	TRBD2	once	TRBV2	TRBJ2-7
CASSSSPMNTEAFF	TGTGCCAGCAGCTCGAGTCCAATGAACACTGAAGCTTTCTTT	-	few	TRBV7-9	TRBJ1-1
CASSSRTGGGNSPLHF	TGCGCCAGCAGCTCTCGGACAGGGGGGGGTAATTCACCCCTCCACTTT	TRBD1	-	TRBV4-1	TRBJ1-6
CASSSRTSGEPNTGELFF	TGTGCCAGCAGCTCGCGGACTAGCGGAGAACCGAACACCGGGGAGCTGTTTTTT	TRBD2	-	TRBV7-9	TRBJ2-2
CASSDSYSNQPQHF	TGTGCCAGCAGTGATTCTTATAGCAATCAGCCCCAGCATTTT	-	-	TRBV2	TRBJ1-5
CASSYSQGAGNTIYF	TGTGCCAGCAGTTACTCTCAGGGGGCTGGAAACACCATATATTTT	TRBD1	once	TRBV6-5	TRBJ1-3
CASPFRSSGNTIYF	TGTGCCAGCCCCTTCCGGAGCTCTGGAAACACCATATATTTT	-	-	TRBV28	TRBJ1-3
CASSKEGLAGAGNTGELFF	TGTGCCAGCAGCAAGGAGGGACTAGCGGGAGCTGGGAACACCGGGGAGCTGTTTTTT	TRBD2	-	TRBV7-3	TRBJ2-2
CASSIGQGAVNTGELFF	TGTGCCAGTAGTATCGGACAGGGGGCGGTGAACACCGGGGAGCTGTTTTTT	TRBD1	once	TRBV19	TRBJ2-2
CASTASENNEQFF	TGTGCCAGCACCGCTAGCGAGAACAATGAGCAGTTCTTC	-	-	TRBV6-6	TRBJ2-1
CSVPRGAGAGELFF	TGCAGCGTGCCCCGGGGGGCGGGGGCCGGGGAGCTGTTTTTT	-	once	TRBV29-1	TRBJ2-2
CASSPKRAEETQYF	TGTGCCAGCAGTCCGAAGAGAGCGGAAGAGACCCAGTACTTC	-	-	TRBV28	TRBJ2-5
CASSPTGGANIQYF	TGTGCCAGCAGCCCGACAGGGGGGGCAAACATTCAGTACTTC	TRBD1	-	TRBV7-3	TRBJ2-4
CASSFMLGQAKNYGYTF	TGTGCCAGCAGTTTTATGCTTGGACAGGCTAAGAACTATGGCTACACCTTC	TRBD1	-	TRBV6-2/TRBV6-3	TRBJ1-2
CASGSETQYF	TGTGCCAGTGGCTCAGAGACCCAGTACTTC	-	-	TRBV19	TRBJ2-5
CASSPQGNTEAFF	TGTGCCAGCAGCCCCCAGGGGAACACTGAAGCTTTCTTT	-	-	TRBV11-2	TRBJ1-1
CASSKGSGGTHEQYF	TGTGCCAGCAGCAAAGGGTCAGGGGGAACGCACGAGCAGTACTTC	-	once	TRBV21-1	TRBJ2-7
CASSPTDTDTQYF	TGTGCCAGCTCACCCACTGACACAGATACGCAGTATTTT	-	-	TRBV18	TRBJ2-3
CASSYSRDRVTNEQFF	TGTGCCAGCAGTTACTCGCGGGACAGAGTTACAAATGAGCAGTTCTTC	-	-	TRBV6-2/TRBV6-3	TRBJ2-1